Presented here are 16 T cell receptor beta chains from one specimen sequenced in a study of blood T cell repertoires in COVID-19 (dated by TCRdb to about 2020). The library relied on the immunoSEQ multiplex PCR assay. TCRdb limited this immuneACCESS table to in-frame rearrangements with V and J called. A share of clones is missing; checked studies link under half to unresolved V genes, and the rest is unexplained. The sample records about 170,000 clones, 70% to 90% of which are singletons. More than 2% of the sample is taken by the ten largest. Material: peripheral blood. The origin of the receptors is a man aged 45-65 years who had recovered from COVID-19.

This clone was recorded only once. The chain uses TRBV19 and TRBJ1-4, with a tentative D call TRBD1 (5 bases). The CDR3 spans 14 residues. CDR1 LNHDA and CDR2 SQIVND come from the germline V gene (reference sequence). The V and J ends lost 4 bases and 5 bases respectively, with 11 bases between them. CDR3 bases: TGTGCCAGTAGTAACCCAGGGAAGAATGAAAAACTGTTTTTT. Translating gives CASSNPGKNEKLFF.

CDR3 sequence reads: CASSPYRAANQPQHF. The CDR3 bases are TGCGCCAGCAGCCCATACAGGGCCGCCAATCAGCCCCAGCATTTT. The chain has TRBV4-3 and TRBJ1-5; D is possibly TRBD1 (6 bases). CDR3 length: 15 amino acids. V shed 4 bases and J shed 3 bases, with 13 bases lying between them. CDR1 and CDR2 (germline): LGHNA, YSLEER.

The gene calls are TRBV2 and TRBJ2-7, with TRBD1 matching 7 bases. The CDR3 has 10 residues. V shed 10 bases and J 4 bases; nucleotides not matched to a gene: 1. CDR1 and CDR2 from the germline V gene are SNHLY and FYNNEI. CDR3 loop: CATQGYEQYF. CDR3 in DNA: TGTGCCACACAGGGGTACGAGCAGTACTTC.

CDR3 sequence (DNA): TGTGCCAGCAGCCAAGGGTGGAGAACAGGGACGTCGACCGAGCAGTACTTC. As protein: CASSQGWRTGTSTEQYF. V and J are TRBV14 and TRBJ2-7, with a possible D match to TRBD1 (6 bases). This CDR3 is 17 amino acids long. Trimming cost V 1 base and J 6 bases, with 22 bases left between them. Germline CDR1 SGHDN, CDR2 FVKESK.

The chain recombines TRBV7-2 with TRBJ1-5; tentative D call: TRBD1 (5 bases). The CDR3 spans 14 residues. V lost 6 bases and J 2 bases, leaving 11 bases between the germline ends. Germline CDR1 SGHTA, CDR2 FQGNSA. CDR3 nucleotide sequence: TGTGCCAGCAGACGAGGAGGGGGCAATCAGCCCCAGCATTTT. Translated: CASRRGGGNQPQHF.

This chain uses TRBV5-1 with TRBJ1-1; possibly TRBD1 for D (6 bases). The V gene lost 3 bases and the J gene lost 6 bases, with 12 bases spanning the gap. CDR1 and CDR2 from the germline V gene are SGHRS and YFSETQ. The CDR3 consists of 13 residues. The CDR3 sequence: CASSSGWTAEAFF. CDR3 DNA sequence: TGCGCCAGCAGCTCCGGCTGGACAGCTGAAGCTTTCTTT.

The chain is built from TRBV10-3 and TRBJ2-5, with D maybe TRBD1 (5 bases). The CDR3 runs to 13 residues. V gave up 3 bases and J gave up 2 bases, with 7 bases separating them. The V gene's germline CDR1 is ENHRY and CDR2 SYGVKD. The CDR3 reads CAISEAGQETQYF. CDR3 in DNA: TGTGCCATCAGTGAAGCAGGGCAAGAGACCCAGTACTTC.

This chain connects TRBV6-2 or TRBV6-3 to TRBJ2-4, with D tentatively TRBD1 (5 bases). Deletions cut 4 bases from V and 5 bases from J, with 15 bases between. Germline CDR1 and CDR2: MNHEY and SVGEGT. CDR3 length: 15 amino acids. The DNA for the CDR3 is TGTGCCAGCAGTTCCCAGGGTTTTTTCCAAAACATTCAGTACTTC. The encoded protein is CASSSQGFFQNIQYF.

V gene TRBV7-2 combines with J gene TRBJ1-3; 10 nucleotides line up with TRBD1. CDR3 length equals 13 residues. The V segment lost 3 bases and the J segment 8 bases; nucleotides outside the gene matches: 1. The germline V gene encodes CDR1 SGHTA and CDR2 FQGNSA. CDR3: CASSLGTGDTIYF. CDR3 sequence (DNA): TGTGCCAGCAGCTTGGGGACAGGGGACACCATATATTTT.

This clone was seen just once. J is TRBJ2-1 and V is TRBV29-1; 10 bases are shared with TRBD1. This CDR3 spans 16 amino acids. The V gene's germline CDR1 is SQVTM and CDR2 ANQGSEA. V was clipped by 7 bases and J by 2 bases; unmatched bases: 11. The CDR3 is CSGVDRGVEAYNEQFF. The DNA for the CDR3 is TGCAGCGGGGTGGACAGGGGGGTTGAGGCCTACAATGAGCAGTTCTTC.

The chain joins TRBV11-2 to TRBJ2-4; D not certain. V shed 0 bases and J shed 0 bases, with 12 bases lying between them. Germline V gene data show CDR1 as SGHAT and CDR2 as FQNNGV. The CDR3 is 17 residues long. The CDR3 protein is CASSLDTQQIAKNIQYF. The DNA of the CDR3 is TGTGCCAGCAGCTTAGATACACAACAAATAGCCAAAAACATTCAGTACTTC.

This chain joins TRBV6-5 and TRBJ1-4, with D possibly being TRBD1 (6 bases). The germline gives CDR1 MNHEY, CDR2 SVGAGI. V lost 8 bases to trimming and J lost 1 base, with 11 bases between them. The CDR3 loop spans 14 amino acids. The CDR3 sequence: CASARGGTNEKLFF. CDR3 DNA: TGTGCCAGCGCCAGGGGTGGAACTAATGAAAAACTGTTTTTT.

This chain uses TRBV24-1 with TRBJ2-3; TRBD1 agrees at 9 bases. V gave up 5 bases and J gave up 4 bases; unmatched junction bases: 3. This CDR3 has 14 amino acids. CDR1 is KGHDR and CDR2 is SFDVKD in the germline V gene. The CDR3 sequence: CATSGTGVADTQYF. The CDR3 coding sequence is TGTGCCACCAGTGGGACAGGGGTGGCAGATACGCAGTATTTT.

V gene TRBV6-5 combines with J gene TRBJ2-1; 9 bases line up with TRBD1. Germline CDR1 MNHEY, CDR2 SVGAGI. The CDR3 spans 14 residues. V shed 6 bases and J 4 bases; nucleotides not matched to a gene: 4. CDR3 nucleotide sequence: TGTGCCAGCAGCTCCGGGACAGGGTACAATGAGCAGTTCTTC. This codes for CASSSGTGYNEQFF.

The CDR3 DNA is TGCAGCGTGCGATCACAGGGGACTAACTATGGCTACACCTTC. Protein: CSVRSQGTNYGYTF. This chain joins TRBV29-1 and TRBJ1-2; TRBD1 aligns across 7 bases. The germline V gene encodes CDR1 SQVTM and CDR2 ANQGSEA. This CDR3 comprises 14 residues. The V gene end was trimmed by 6 bases and the J gene end by 0 bases; junction bases not matched to a gene: 7.

J is TRBJ2-3 and V is TRBV7-3; the match to TRBD1 covers 8 bases. The germline V gene encodes CDR1 SGHTA and CDR2 FQGTGA. V was clipped by 4 bases and J by 2 bases; unmatched bases: 2. The CDR3 consists of 14 residues. This CDR3 reads CASSWTGYTDTQYF. CDR3 coding DNA: TGTGCCAGCAGCTGGACAGGGTACACAGATACGCAGTATTTT.